The 18 T cell receptor beta chains below all came from one sample that was sequenced in a study of STAT5B mutations in CD4+ large granular lymphocyte leukemia. Some clones are missing from TCRdb's copy, which holds only in-frame ones; the method was immunoSEQ multiplex PCR. The table includes around 10,000 clones, approximately 80% detected once. The sample taken for sequencing was PBMCs. These receptors came from a man aged 55 to 70 with CD4+ T-cell large granular lymphocyte leukemia.

Only a few counts were recorded for this clone. The gene calls are TRBV7-9 and TRBJ1-1; D is unclear. This CDR3 is built from 15 residues. Per germline, CDR1 SEHNR and CDR2 FQNEAQ (reference sequence). V lost 6 bases, J lost 0 bases, and 14 bases lay in between. The CDR3 region has the DNA TGTGCCAGCAGGATACCGAAAACCATGAACACTGAAGCTTTCTTT. Amino acid sequence: CASRIPKTMNTEAFF.

The sample holds a few counts of this clone. The V and J genes are TRBV11-3 and TRBJ2-2; 12 bases match TRBD2. Trimming at V came to 8 bases and at J to 5 bases, leaving 3 bases not matched to a gene. Germline CDR1 and CDR2: SGHNT and YENEEA. This CDR3 region has 14 residues. The CDR3 is CASQGTSGTGELFF. The DNA for the CDR3 is TGTGCCAGCCAGGGGACTAGCGGGACCGGGGAGCTGTTTTTT.

V gene TRBV10-2 combines with J gene TRBJ2-5; D possibly corresponds to TRBD2 (7 bases). The ends were cut back, 8 bases at V and 5 bases at J, with 15 bases in the middle. The germline gives CDR1 WSHSY, CDR2 SAAADI. This CDR3 has 13 residues. DNA of the CDR3: TGCGCCAGCGGTAGGGGGGGCAGGGAGACCCAGTACTTC. Its translation is CASGRGGRETQYF.

This clone is termed medium-sized. J is TRBJ2-7 and V is TRBV9; D uncertain. Germline assignment: CDR1 SGDLS and CDR2 YYNGEE. Trimming took off 3 bases at V and 2 bases at J, with 12 bases between the two ends. This CDR3 region has 14 residues. CDR3 sequence: CASSGTQSAYEQYF. CDR3 bases: TGTGCCAGCAGCGGCACCCAATCCGCCTACGAGCAGTACTTC.

The rearrangement joins TRBV4-3 to TRBJ2-7; no firm D call. Trimming removed 4 bases from V and 0 bases from J, with 10 bases in between. In germline, CDR1 is LGHNA, CDR2 YSLEER. This CDR3 contains 14 residues. CDR3 nucleotides: TGCGCCAGCAGCCGATCCCTGAGCTCCTACGAGCAGTACTTC. This sequence encodes CASSRSLSSYEQYF.

The chain combines TRBV5-5 with TRBJ1-1; D ambiguous. V gave up 1 base and J gave up 0 bases, with 10 bases separating them. Germline lookup yields CDR1 SGHKS and CDR2 YYEKEE (reference sequence). This CDR3 has 15 residues. For the CDR3, the DNA is TGTGCCAGCAGCTTGTGGCTTTTCATGAACACTGAAGCTTTCTTT. Its translation: CASSLWLFMNTEAFF.

V usage is TRBV15 and J usage is TRBJ1-2, with unresolved D. Trimming removed 0 bases at V and 6 bases at J, with 8 bases between. Germline V gives CDR1 LNHNV, CDR2 YYDKDF (reference sequence). This CDR3 spans 13 amino acids. CDR3 residues: CATSRDLGNGYTF. DNA of the CDR3: TGTGCCACCAGCAGAGATCTGGGGAATGGCTACACCTTC.

The chain combines TRBV30 with TRBJ2-3; TRBD1 matches 7 bases. V shed 0 bases and J 10 bases; nucleotides not matched to a gene: 10. The length of the CDR3 is 14 residues. Germline V lookup: CDR1 GTSNPN, CDR2 SVGIG (reference sequence). The CDR3 nucleotides read TGTGCCTGGAGTGTAGGGACAGACCCGTCTTCGCAGTATTTT. It encodes CAWSVGTDPSSQYF.

The chain couples TRBV9 to TRBJ2-3, with 7 positions matching TRBD2. This CDR3 is built from 14 residues. The germline V gene encodes CDR1 SGDLS and CDR2 YYNGEE. V gave up 0 bases and J gave up 7 bases; unmatched junction bases: 5. CDR3 nucleotides: TGTGCCAGCAGCGTAGAGGTACTAGCGTATACGCAGTATTTT. Translating gives CASSVEVLAYTQYF.

This chain uses TRBV30 with TRBJ1-2, with a possible D match to TRBD1 (6 bases). The V gene's germline CDR1 is GTSNPN and CDR2 SVGIG (reference sequence). This CDR3 is 12 amino acids long. V shed 4 bases and J shed 8 bases, with 14 bases lying between them. CDR3 residues: CAWIGGHRGYTF. DNA for the CDR3: TGTGCCTGGATAGGGGGGCATCGAGGCTACACCTTC.

This chain links TRBV15 with TRBJ2-7; TRBD2 agrees at 10 bases. Germline values: CDR1 LNHNV, CDR2 YYDKDF (reference sequence). V trimming: 3 bases; J trimming: 3 bases; junction bases outside the gene matches: 5. The CDR3 is 15 amino acids. The DNA of the CDR3 is TGTGCCACCAGCAGGTCTACTAGCGGGAACTACGAGCAGTACTTC. Protein product: CATSRSTSGNYEQYF.

The chain combines TRBV7-8 with TRBJ2-7; TRBD1 agrees at 8 bases. The V segment lost 10 bases and the J segment 4 bases; nucleotides outside the gene matches: 6. The CDR3 contains 12 residues. Germline CDR1 SGHVS, CDR2 FQNEAQ. CDR3 sequence: CATRTGWYEQYF. The CDR3 nucleotides are TGTGCCACCCGGACAGGGTGGTACGAGCAGTACTTC. Full variable domain (rest looked up from reference TRBV7-8 and TRBJ2-7): GAGVSQSPRYKVAKRGQDVALRCDPISGHVSLFWYQQALGQGPEFLTYFQNEAQLDKSGLPSDRFFAERPEGSVSTLKIQRTQQEDSAVYLCATRTGWYEQYFGPGTRLTVT.

V gene TRBV6-5 combines with J gene TRBJ1-5; D is unclear. CDR1 and CDR2 from the germline V gene are MNHEY and SVGAGI. The CDR3 length is 15 residues. The germline V and J ends were trimmed by 5 bases and 0 bases, with 11 bases remaining between them. The CDR3 here is CASSLASNSNQPQHF. CDR3 nucleotides: TGTGCCAGCAGTCTTGCCAGCAATAGCAATCAGCCCCAGCATTTT.

The V and J genes are TRBV27 and TRBJ1-1, with D uncertain. The CDR3 extends over 15 amino acids. Deletions cut 1 base from V and 1 base from J, with 10 bases between. The germline gives CDR1 MNHEY, CDR2 SMNVEV (reference sequence). The CDR3 protein is CASSLYGGKNTEAFF. Here the CDR3 DNA reads TGTGCCAGCAGTTTATATGGAGGGAAGAACACTGAAGCTTTCTTT.

Only a few counts were recorded for this clone. The chain couples TRBV11-2 to TRBJ2-7; possibly TRBD1 or TRBD2 for D (5 bases each). V was clipped by 5 bases and J by 4 bases, with 15 bases between them. Germline-derived CDR1 and CDR2 are SGHAT and FQNNGV. This CDR3 comprises 14 residues. CDR3 bases: TGTGCCAGCAGCCTGCTCAGGGACCGGTACGAGCAGTACTTC. Amino acid sequence: CASSLLRDRYEQYF.

J is TRBJ1-1 and V is TRBV14, with D hard to call. Trimming removed 3 bases from V and 1 base from J, with 6 bases in between. Germline assignment: CDR1 SGHDN and CDR2 FVKESK. This CDR3 has 13 amino acids. In DNA form, the CDR3 reads TGTGCCAGCAGCCAGAGTCAGAACACTGAAGCTTTCTTT. Protein sequence: CASSQSQNTEAFF.

The genes are TRBV14 and TRBJ1-1, with D hard to call. Germline V gene sequence: CDR1 SGHDN, CDR2 FVKESK. The length of the CDR3 is 13 residues. Trimming removed 1 base at V and 1 base at J, with 4 bases between. The DNA of the CDR3 is TGTGCCAGCAGCCAAGGACCGAACACTGAAGCTTTCTTT. Its protein product is CASSQGPNTEAFF.

Only a few counts were recorded for this clone. This chain's CDR3 is CASSRESSTYEQYF. CDR3 sequence (DNA): TGTGCCAGTAGTCGCGAAAGCAGCACTTACGAGCAGTACTTC. The chain uses TRBV19 and TRBJ2-7; D gene unclear. Germline-derived CDR1 and CDR2 are LNHDA and SQIVND (reference sequence). The CDR3 loop spans 14 amino acids. Trimming removed 5 bases at V and 4 bases at J, with 15 bases between.